This TCR beta chain is from a study of CD8+ T cells in alopecia areata. Study in general: Patients received oral tofacitinib, 5 to 10 mg twice daily, for moderate-to-severe alopecia areata.

Regarding this clone: Its cognate antigen is unknown.

It was cDNA, reverse transcribed from extracted RNA, that served as the sequencing template. Using immunoSEQ multiplex PCR, the repertoire was profiled, and TCRdb retains in-frame clones only, with some absent. The sample consists of about 15,000 clones, roughly three fifths of them appearing once. Punch biopsies of lesional scalp, plus peripheral blood, were taken from alopecia areata patients. Study results and caveats: Sequencing of scalp samples also includes resident alphabeta T cells from normal skin. Clarity of TCR sharing across patients fell short of that in mice, possibly HLA-related.

Germline V lookup: CDR1 SGHVT, CDR2 SQSDAQ. The CDR3 is 14 residues long. V was clipped by 2 bases and J by 6 bases; unmatched bases: 2. The chain carries TRBV7-4 and TRBJ2-3; 10 bases are a match to TRBD2. Input material: skin. The TCR sequence derives from a human donor with alopecia areata. As DNA, the CDR3 is TGTGCCAGCAGCTTAAGAGCGGGAGGGGATACGCAGTATTTT. It specifies CASSLRAGGDTQYF. Supplemented by reference TRBV7-4 and TRBJ2-3, the full variable domain reads GAGVSQSPRYKVAKRGRDVALRCDSISGHVTLYWYRQTLGQGSEVLTYSQSDAQRDKSGRPSGRFSAERPERSVSTLKIQRTEQGDSAVYLCASSLRAGGDTQYFGPGTRLTVL.